The 20 T cell receptor beta chains given below trace back to one sample, sequenced in a study of cytomegalovirus exposure and HLA in healthy donors. Sequencing used immunoSEQ multiplex PCR; TCRdb keeps in-frame clones, though not all of them. The repertoire consists of some 130,000 clones, with 89% occurring once and the leading ten covering 1% to 1.5%. The sequencing input was PBMCs. These receptors were collected from a woman aged 18-30 years in good health and CMV-seronegative.

V and J are TRBV5-4 and TRBJ1-1, with 7 bases that match TRBD1. V gave up 4 bases and J gave up 2 bases; unmatched junction bases: 8. The CDR3 has 15 amino acids. Germline V gives CDR1 SGHNT, CDR2 YYREEE (reference sequence). The CDR3 nucleotides are TGTGCCAGCAGCCACCCCCGACAGGGCAACACTGAAGCTTTCTTT. Translated: CASSHPRQGNTEAFF.

The V call is TRBV5-6, the J call TRBJ2-5; maybe TRBD1 (5 bases). The CDR3 covers 12 residues. With 0 bases removed from V and 7 bases from J, the gap between germline ends came to 7 bases. CDR1 is SGHDT, CDR2 YYEEEE, per germline. This CDR3 is CASSLVGPTQYF. Written as DNA, the CDR3 is TGTGCCAGCAGCTTGGTGGGGCCGACCCAGTACTTC. Variable domain in full (rest from reference TRBV5-6 and TRBJ2-5): DAGVTQSPTHLIKTRGQQVTLRCSPKSGHDTVSWYQQALGQGPQFIFQYYEEEERQRGNFPDRFSGHQFPNYSSELNVNALLLGDSALYLCASSLVGPTQYFGPGTRLLVL.

The chain employs TRBV7-3 and TRBJ2-1; D may be TRBD2 (6 bases). The V gene lost 2 bases and the J gene lost 7 bases, with 9 bases spanning the gap. CDR1 SGHTA and CDR2 FQGTGA come from the germline V gene. The CDR3 length is 13 residues. The CDR3 loop is CASSLGTENEQFF. The CDR3 DNA follows: TGTGCCAGCAGCTTAGGGACTGAAAATGAGCAGTTCTTC.

The chain uses TRBV29-1 and TRBJ2-6; no clear D. Germline V gene data show CDR1 as SQVTM and CDR2 as ANQGSEA. The CDR3 contains 12 residues. V was trimmed by 7 bases and J by 1 base, leaving 5 bases between them. The CDR3 coding sequence is TGCAGCGCCTATTCTGGGGCCAACGTCCTGACTTTC. Translating gives CSAYSGANVLTF.

The chain links TRBV25-1 to TRBJ1-1; a weak D match, TRBD1 (6 bases). CDR1 is MGHDK and CDR2 is SYGVNS in the germline V gene. The CDR3 is made up of 14 amino acids. The ends were cut back, 0 bases at V and 5 bases at J, with 10 bases in the middle. The CDR3, as DNA: TGTGCCAGCAGTGAATATACAGGGCCGACTGAAGCTTTCTTT. As protein: CASSEYTGPTEAFF.

CDR3 nucleotides: TGTGCCAGCAGCTTAGAAGTTGGGGCCGGAATGAGAGAAAAACTGTTTTTT. Its translation is CASSLEVGAGMREKLFF. The genes are TRBV7-9 and TRBJ1-4, with D possibly TRBD1 on 5 matching bases. The CDR3 runs to 17 residues. In germline, CDR1 is SEHNR, CDR2 FQNEAQ (reference sequence). Trimming removed 1 base from V and 8 bases from J, with 20 bases in between.

The CDR3, as DNA: TGTGCCAGCAGCTTAGGCGGCGGGGCGCTTTACGAGCAGTACTTC. This translates into CASSLGGGALYEQYF. The chain links TRBV7-3 to TRBJ2-7; D may be TRBD2 (6 bases). Trimming stripped 2 bases from V and 4 bases from J, with 15 bases between. This CDR3 is 15 amino acids long. Looked up from germline, CDR1 is SGHTA and CDR2 is FQGTGA.

This rearrangement joins TRBV13 to TRBJ2-1; D ambiguous. Trimming shortened V by 5 bases and J by 1 base, and 12 bases separated the two germline ends. Germline-derived CDR1 and CDR2 are PRHDT and FYEKMQ (reference sequence). CDR3 length: 15 amino acids. The chain's CDR3 is CASSAQTPSYNEQFF. The CDR3 DNA reads TGTGCCAGCAGCGCCCAGACACCTTCCTACAATGAGCAGTTCTTC.

The sample holds one count of this clone. This chain links TRBV18 with TRBJ1-1, with 9 bases fitting TRBD1. CDR1 and CDR2 from the germline V gene are KGHSH and LQKENI. There are 18 residues in the CDR3. Trimming cost V 0 bases and J 4 bases; bases outside gene matches: 12. This CDR3 reads CASSPPSGGTGIGTEAFF. CDR3 coding DNA: TGTGCCAGCTCACCACCGTCAGGCGGGACAGGGATCGGCACTGAAGCTTTCTTT.

Comments on this clone: The same CDR3 also results from other DNA sequences found in this sample. V is TRBV5-1 and J is TRBJ2-5; no definite D call. The CDR3 covers 13 residues. V was cut by 1 base and J by 5 bases, with 9 bases left in between. CDR1 SGHRS and CDR2 YFSETQ come from the germline V gene. CDR3 protein: CASSLSPGETQYF. In DNA, the CDR3 is TGCGCCAGCAGCTTGAGCCCCGGGGAGACCCAGTACTTC.

This chain links TRBV5-1 with TRBJ2-3; D unclear. Germline-derived CDR1 and CDR2 are SGHRS and YFSETQ. Between the trimmed V and J ends, which lost 0 bases and 2 bases, there was a span of 10 bases. This CDR3 spans 15 amino acids. CDR3 sequence: CASSLALGLTDTQYF. CDR3 bases: TGCGCCAGCAGCTTGGCTTTGGGCCTCACAGATACGCAGTATTTT.

This sequence joins TRBV23-1 and TRBJ1-5, with 10 positions matching TRBD1. TRBV23-1 belongs to the ORF category, with a function that is uncertain. This CDR3 spans 16 amino acids. V was clipped by 0 bases and J by 6 bases; unmatched bases: 5. CDR3 sequence reads: CASSQSDRGGIQPQHF. In DNA, the CDR3 is TGCGCCAGCAGTCAATCGGACAGGGGGGGGATTCAGCCCCAGCATTTT.

V usage is TRBV11-2 and J usage is TRBJ2-6; D not certain. CDR3 length equals 11 residues. With 8 bases removed from V and 3 bases from J, the gap between germline ends came to 2 bases. Germline CDR1 SGHAT, CDR2 FQNNGV. CDR3 amino acids: CASRGANVLTF. For the CDR3, the DNA is TGTGCCAGCCGTGGGGCCAACGTCCTGACTTTC.

CDR3 in DNA: TGTGCCAGCAGCTCCCGACTCGCAAAGGATGAAAAACTGTTTTTT. Its translation is CASSSRLAKDEKLFF. V usage is TRBV7-9 and J usage is TRBJ1-4; D is undetermined. The germline V gene encodes CDR1 SEHNR and CDR2 FQNEAQ (reference sequence). The CDR3 consists of 15 residues. The V and J ends lost 4 bases and 6 bases respectively, with 15 bases between them.

The chain is built from TRBV6-5 and TRBJ2-7; a weak D match, TRBD1 (6 bases). The CDR3 contains 14 residues. Deletions cut 2 bases from V and 2 bases from J, with 10 bases between. CDR1 and CDR2 (germline): MNHEY, SVGAGI. The CDR3 nucleotides are TGTGCCAGCAGTTACGTACAGGGACCCTACGAGCAGTACTTC. This gives the protein CASSYVQGPYEQYF.

To note about this clone: Possible read error: a much larger clone is one base away. The chain combines TRBV6-4 with TRBJ2-1; TRBD2 matches 15 bases. The germline CDR1 and CDR2 sequences are MRHNA and SNTAGT. The CDR3 runs 15 residues. Losses at the gene ends were 4 bases for V and 6 bases for J; bases not matched to a gene: 1. The CDR3 reads CASSGTSGGANEQFF. CDR3 DNA sequence: TGTGCCAGCAGTGGGACTAGCGGGGGGGCCAATGAGCAGTTCTTC.

This clone was counted ten times or more. The chain is built from TRBV12-5 and TRBJ1-1; D gene uncertain. Germline lookup yields CDR1 LGHNT and CDR2 FRNRAP. The CDR3 totals 14 residues. The V and J ends lost 8 bases and 3 bases respectively, with 16 bases between them. CDR3 amino acids: CASLSRAEYTEAFF. In DNA form, the CDR3 reads TGTGCTAGTCTCTCGAGGGCAGAATACACTGAAGCTTTCTTT.

The rearrangement joins TRBV5-1 to TRBJ1-4, with 8 bases identical to TRBD1. Unmatched junction bases numbered 0, after V lost 0 bases and J lost 8 bases. Germline CDR1 SGHRS, CDR2 YFSETQ. This CDR3 is 13 amino acids long. The CDR3 protein is CASSLGQGEKLFF. DNA for the CDR3: TGCGCCAGCAGCTTGGGACAGGGGGAAAAACTGTTTTTT.

The gene calls are TRBV21-1 and TRBJ1-4; TRBD1, the table's D call, was not compared with the DNA. TRBV21-1 is annotated as a pseudogene. The CDR3 loop spans 13 amino acids. The DNA of the CDR3 is TGTGCCAGCAGGAACAGAAGGCAGCAAAAACTGTTTTTT. Translation gives CASRNRRQQKLFF.

The chain couples TRBV4-1 to TRBJ2-5; the D is unclear. Trimming took off 5 bases at V and 5 bases at J, with 15 bases between the two ends. The CDR3 runs 14 residues. From germline, CDR1 is MGHRA and CDR2 YSYEKL. CDR3 loop: CASSGSYGWETQYF. CDR3 DNA sequence: TGCGCCAGCAGCGGATCCTACGGGTGGGAGACCCAGTACTTC.